The sequence of this T cell receptor (beta chain) was determined in a study of shared clonotypes between healthy human individuals. As for the study in general: Each donor's CD8 memory used one plate, CD8 naive two, each CD4 subset three.

Germline loops: CDR1 LNHNV, CDR2 YYDKDF (reference sequence). The CDR3 length is 15 residues. V dropped 1 base and J dropped 2; count of bases not matched to a gene: 5. The repertoire was sequenced with immunoSEQ multiplex PCR; TCRdb's copy has only in-frame clones and lacks some. The profile covers about a million clones, with 70% to 85% appearing a single time and 0.85% to 1% taken by the ten largest. The TCR sequence derives from a man aged 18-30 years in good health. Some clones in this sample may be carry-over from other donors' samples. The chain recombines TRBV15 with TRBJ2-7; TRBD1 matches 7 bases. Specimen: memory CD4+ T cells from PBMCs. As to subset: CD45RA-negative fraction. The CDR3: CATSRGKTGTYEQYF. The CDR3, as DNA: TGTGCCACCAGCAGAGGGAAGACAGGGACCTACGAGCAGTACTTC.